Presented here are 6 T cell receptor beta chains from one specimen sequenced in a study of cytomegalovirus exposure and HLA in healthy donors. The PCR made use of 60 Vbeta and 13 Jbeta primers. Method: immunoSEQ multiplex PCR; TCRdb's copy keeps in-frame clones and lacks some. The repertoire holds around 300,000 clones, with 80% to 90% as singletons. The material sequenced was PBMCs. The receptors here all came from a woman between 18 and 30 years old in good health and CMV-seronegative.

The gene calls are TRBV6-1 and TRBJ2-3, with D unclear. V lost 5 bases, J lost 2 bases, and 14 bases lay in between. The CDR3 length is 15 residues. The germline V gene encodes CDR1 MNHNS and CDR2 SASEGT. This chain's CDR3 is CASSSEETYTDTQYF. In DNA, the CDR3 is TGTGCCAGCAGTAGCGAGGAGACCTACACAGATACGCAGTATTTT.

V gene TRBV6-6 combines with J gene TRBJ2-1; TRBD2 matches 9 bases. Germline loops: CDR1 MNHNY, CDR2 SVGAGI (reference sequence). The CDR3 runs 16 residues. J was trimmed by 7 bases and V by 0 bases; bases with no gene match: 7. CDR3 amino acids: CASSYSGGGVSNEQFF. The CDR3 bases are TGTGCCAGCAGTTACTCGGGCGGGGGGGTGTCGAATGAGCAGTTCTTC.

CDR3 protein: CASSADGAAPLGGYTF. In DNA form, the CDR3 reads TGTGCCAGCAGCGCTGATGGTGCGGCTCCCCTCGGAGGCTACACCTTC. This chain uses TRBV7-8 with TRBJ1-2; D uncertain. Trimming cost V 5 bases and J 8 bases, with 24 bases left between them. CDR1 is SGHVS, CDR2 FQNEAQ, per germline. The CDR3 extends over 16 amino acids. Full variable domain (missing parts from reference TRBV7-8 and TRBJ1-2): GAGVSQSPRYKVAKRGQDVALRCDPISGHVSLFWYQQALGQGPEFLTYFQNEAQLDKSGLPSDRFFAERPEGSVSTLKIQRTQQEDSAVYLCASSADGAAPLGGYTFGSGTRLTVV.

This chain uses TRBV7-3 with TRBJ1-1; D uncertain. The CDR3 is 15 amino acids. From germline, CDR1 is SGHTA and CDR2 FQGTGA. Between the trimmed V and J ends, which lost 0 bases and 0 bases, there was a span of 8 bases. As DNA, the CDR3 is TGTGCCAGCAGCTTAACGTACAGACTGAACACTGAAGCTTTCTTT. It is translated as CASSLTYRLNTEAFF.

This clone was observed once. The V and J genes are TRBV5-4 and TRBJ1-1; D gene ambiguous. Per germline, CDR1 SGHNT and CDR2 YYREEE (reference sequence). This CDR3 is 13 amino acids long. V lost 2 bases to trimming and J lost 4 bases, with 9 bases between them. CDR3 amino acids: CASSFAGGTEAFF. DNA for the CDR3: TGTGCCAGCAGCTTTGCAGGTGGCACTGAAGCTTTCTTT.

The rearrangement uses TRBV5-5 and TRBJ1-5; D may be TRBD1 (6 bases). Germline V gene data show CDR1 as SGHKS and CDR2 as YYEKEE (reference sequence). V shed 2 bases and J shed 3 bases, with 12 bases lying between them. The CDR3 loop spans 15 amino acids. DNA of the CDR3: TGTGCCAGCAGCTTATGGCAGGGGACCAATCAGCCCCAGCATTTT. The encoded protein is CASSLWQGTNQPQHF.